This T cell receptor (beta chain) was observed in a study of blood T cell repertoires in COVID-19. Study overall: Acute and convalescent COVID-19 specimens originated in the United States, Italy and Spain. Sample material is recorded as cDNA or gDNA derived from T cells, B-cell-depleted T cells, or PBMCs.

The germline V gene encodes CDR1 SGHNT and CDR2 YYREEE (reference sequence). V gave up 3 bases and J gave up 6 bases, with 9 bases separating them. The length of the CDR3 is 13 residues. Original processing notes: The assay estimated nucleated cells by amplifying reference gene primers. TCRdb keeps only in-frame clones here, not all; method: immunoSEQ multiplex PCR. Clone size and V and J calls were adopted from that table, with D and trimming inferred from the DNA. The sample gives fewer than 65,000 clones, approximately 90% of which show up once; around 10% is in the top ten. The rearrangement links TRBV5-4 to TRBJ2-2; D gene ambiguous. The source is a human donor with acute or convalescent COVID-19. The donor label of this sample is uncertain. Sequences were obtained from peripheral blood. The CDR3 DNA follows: TGTGCCAGCAGCTCCCAGCGTTCCGGGGAGCTGTTTTTT. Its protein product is CASSSQRSGELFF.